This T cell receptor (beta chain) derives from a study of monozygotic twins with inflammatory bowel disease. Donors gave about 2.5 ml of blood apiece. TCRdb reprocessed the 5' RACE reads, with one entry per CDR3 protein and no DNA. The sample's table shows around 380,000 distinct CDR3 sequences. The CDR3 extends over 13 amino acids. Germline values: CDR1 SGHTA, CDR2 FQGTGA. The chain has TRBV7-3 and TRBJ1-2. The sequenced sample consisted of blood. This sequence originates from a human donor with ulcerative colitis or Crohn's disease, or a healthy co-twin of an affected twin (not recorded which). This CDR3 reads CASSPTRSSGYTF.